The T cell receptor beta chain under discussion was sequenced for a study of low-dose radiotherapy and immunotherapy resistance in tumors (dated by TCRdb to 2022 to 2024). Concerning the study at large: In Cohort 1, each fraction delivered 0.5 Gy every 2 weeks, and the prescribed total PTV dose was 6.5 Gy. Cyclophosphamide 200 mg/m2 was given intravenously every two weeks, one day before each radiation and immunotherapy administration. Trial participants were not randomized into treatment groups. Patients in Cohort 2 were given 1 Gy per fraction every two weeks, for a total of 13 Gy across 26 weeks. Eight patients were included in the translational analysis: three from the first dose cohort and the first five from the second dose cohort. Nivolumab and ipilimumab were both given intravenously, with nivolumab at a 240 mg flat dose every two weeks and ipilimumab at 1 mg/kg every six weeks. Aspirin 300 mg was taken orally once daily by patients for four cycles, starting on cycle 1 day 1.

Including the terminal cysteine and phenylalanine, the CDR3 comprises 14 residues. Kept here is only the CDR3 DNA, which spans 42 bases and is read in frame from base 1. For this chain, trimming is 4 bases at the V end and 7 bases at the J end, and the number of junction bases without a gene match is 7. CDR1 SQVTM and CDR2 ANQGSEA are derived from the germline V gene. Superscript III and a set of TRAV- and TRBV-specific primers were used to synthesize first-strand cDNA, so that both TCRalpha and TCRbeta chains were covered. TCRs were amplified with Phusion for 15 to 25 PCR cycles using a constant-region primer together with the adapter attached to the V primers. The isolated mRNA was amplified using the MessageAmp II aRNA Amplification Kit, with in vitro transcription performed for approximately 16 hours at 37 degrees C. The Dynabeads mRNA DIRECT Purification Kit was used to isolate the mRNA for TCR sequencing. Indexed Illumina adapters were added in a second approximately 24-cycle Phusion PCR, and the resulting products were purified with AMPure XP beads. TCRalpha and TCRbeta libraries were deep-sequenced on an Illumina MiniSeq instrument. The study's processing was this. Custom Perl scripts were used to pool TCR sequences that encoded the same protein, to remove out-of-frame sequences, and to calculate the abundance of each clonotype. TCR sequences supported by only a single read were excluded from analysis. Shannon entropy, Gini index, clonality, richness, and the frequency of TCRs shared between repertoires were included as repertoire metrics. TCRdb reworked the public reads: Q25 trimming with fastp, MiXCR clone assembly, productive beta chains retained. Entries are consolidated by CDR3 protein sequence, retaining the most common genes and DNA. TCRdb, rather than the study authors, made the V and J calls. Counted in this sample were tens of thousands of distinct CDR3 sequences; less than 25% of them appeared once. The top ten constitute under 9.5% of the sample.

On this clonotype itself: What antigen it recognizes has not been identified. Base qualities are not recorded, but no much larger clone differs from it by a single base.

The time point label, as the study defines it: after trial treatment. According to the study, the label for this sample's treatment or condition signals: LDRT plus nivolumab, ipilimumab, low-dose cyclophosphamide and aspirin (RACIN trial). The donors took part in RACIN, a single-arm, phase I, dose-escalation trial that combined nivolumab, ipilimumab, aspirin, low-dose cyclophosphamide and low-dose radiotherapy. Patients with advanced, TIL-negative solid tumors were considered eligible. The material sequenced was PBMCs, taken after low-dose radiotherapy plus immunotherapy. The chain is assembled from TRBV29-1 and TRBJ2-1; TRBD2 aligns with 10 central bases. The receptor comes from a female donor with ovarian cancer. The DNA reads as follows: TGCAGCGTTGCTCTAGCGGGAGTTAGGAATGAGCAGTTCTTC. Translated, it reads CSVALAGVRNEQFF.